The TCR beta chain under discussion was sequenced for a study of response to subunit inactivated influenza vaccine. The V end lost 6 bases, the J end lost 1 base, and 7 bases lay between the germline ends. The CDR3 has 13 residues. Germline V gene sequence: CDR1 SGHVS, CDR2 FQNEAQ. Worth noting for this clonotype: Its antigen remains unidentified.

TCRdb itself ran the RT-PCR reads through MiXCR, one entry per CDR3 protein. The repertoire consists of around 790,000 distinct CDR3 sequences, with 21% occurring once and the leading ten covering roughly a tenth. Regarding the study as a whole: Few new T cells, the authors suggested, are recruited by each seasonal influenza vaccination.

The sample here was PBMCs from blood, taken approximately 5 days after vaccination. V is TRBV7-8 and J is TRBJ1-3; D ambiguous. The sequence was collected from a man aged 50-60 years who received an inactivated influenza vaccine. Here the CDR3 DNA reads TGTGCCAGCAGGCCCCATTCTGGAAACACCATATATTTT. This encodes CASRPHSGNTIYF.